This TCR beta chain was observed in a study of shared clonotypes between healthy human individuals. Terminally differentiated effector memory CD45RA+ cells were excluded from the naive CD8 cells, which were CD45RO-negative and positively selected for CCR7. Data came from immunoSEQ multiplex PCR; TCRdb stores just in-frame clones and leaves some out. Of around 2,100,000 clones listed, roughly 95% are singletons. The sequencing input was naive CD8+ T cells sorted from blood. The clonotype comes from a man younger than 35 in good health.

The CDR3 spells CASSLPWKNTEAFF. CDR3 sequence (DNA): TGCGCCAGCAGTCTACCGTGGAAGAACACTGAAGCTTTCTTT. V is TRBV23-1 and J is TRBJ1-1; no clear D. TRBV23-1 is annotated as an ORF whose role is uncertain. Deletions cut 4 bases from V and 1 base from J, with 10 bases between. The length of the CDR3 is 14 residues.